This paragraph covers one T cell receptor (beta chain) sequence. The sample is drawn from a study of blood T cell repertoires in COVID-19. The method was immunoSEQ multiplex PCR; TCRdb's version includes in-frame clones alone and lacks a portion of them. Of hundreds of thousands of clones in the sample, 88% were seen once. The CDR3 totals 13 residues. The germline gives CDR1 SGDLS, CDR2 YYNGEE. J gave up 10 bases and V 3 bases, and 7 bases lay outside the gene matches. Sequences were obtained from PBMCs or T cells enriched from blood (not recorded which). The clonotype comes from a woman between 45 and 60 years old who had recovered from COVID-19. The V and J genes are TRBV9 and TRBJ2-1; 7 bases agree with TRBD2. The CDR3 region has the DNA TGTGCCAGCAGCGAGGGGACTATCCGAGAGCAGTTCTTC. Protein product: CASSEGTIREQFF.